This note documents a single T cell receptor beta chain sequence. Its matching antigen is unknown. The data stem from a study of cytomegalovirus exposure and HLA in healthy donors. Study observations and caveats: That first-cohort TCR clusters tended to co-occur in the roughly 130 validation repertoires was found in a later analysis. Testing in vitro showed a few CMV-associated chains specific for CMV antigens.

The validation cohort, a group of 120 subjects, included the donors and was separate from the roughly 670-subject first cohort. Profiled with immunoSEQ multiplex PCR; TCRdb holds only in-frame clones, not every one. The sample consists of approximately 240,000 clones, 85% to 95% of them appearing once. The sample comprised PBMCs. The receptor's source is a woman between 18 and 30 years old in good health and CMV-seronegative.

The DNA for the CDR3 is TGTGCCAGCAGCTCGACAGGGGGTTACACCGGGGAGCTGTTTTTT. This encodes CASSSTGGYTGELFF. The chain has TRBV7-8 and TRBJ2-2; 9 nucleotides match TRBD1. V shed 4 bases, J shed 3 bases, and the junction held 3 bases outside the gene matches. CDR1 is SGHVS and CDR2 is FQNEAQ in the germline V gene. The CDR3 totals 15 residues.